The 19 T cell receptor beta chains presented below share a single source sample, sequenced in a study of circulating and synovial CD4+ cells in juvenile arthritis. The table came from immunoSEQ multiplex PCR; TCRdb's copy has only in-frame clones and leaves some out. The data hold 30,000 to 40,000 clones, with over 95% observed a single time. Input material: CD4+ T cells from blood. These TCRs come from a human donor with juvenile idiopathic arthritis.

The genes are TRBV27 and TRBJ2-5, with TRBD2 matching over 12 bases. The J call is doubtful: the DNA matches TRBJ2-7 better. The CDR3 spans 17 residues. Germline CDR1 MNHEY, CDR2 SMNVEV (reference sequence). The CDR3 DNA is TGTGCCAGCAGTCGGACTAGCGGGGAAACTATTACCTACGAGCAGTACTTC. Its protein product is CASSRTSGETITYEQYF.

V and J are TRBV5-4 and TRBJ2-7, with D possibly TRBD1 on 6 matching bases. Trimming took off 4 bases at V and 3 bases at J, with 17 bases between the two ends. Germline V gives CDR1 SGHNT, CDR2 YYREEE (reference sequence). This CDR3 is built from 15 residues. This chain's CDR3 is CASSPGTPELYEQYF. CDR3 coding DNA: TGTGCCAGCAGCCCAGGGACACCAGAACTCTACGAGCAGTACTTC.

The J gene is TRBJ1-2, the V gene TRBV5-6; TRBD1 aligns across 7 bases. CDR3 length: 15 amino acids. The germline CDR1 and CDR2 sequences are SGHDT and YYEEEE. The ends lost 4 bases at V and 4 bases at J; junction bases unmatched: 10. Here the CDR3 reads CASSKRQGRSYGYTF. The CDR3 DNA follows: TGTGCCAGCAGCAAGAGACAGGGAAGGAGCTATGGCTACACCTTC.

This chain connects TRBV18 to TRBJ2-7, with TRBD1 matching 11 bases. This CDR3 comprises 16 residues. CDR1 KGHSH and CDR2 LQKENI come from the germline V gene. Trimming removed 1 base from V and 5 bases from J; junction bases left unmatched: 7. CDR3 protein: CASSPLTGTGGNEQYF. As DNA, the CDR3 is TGTGCCAGCTCACCACTGACCGGGACAGGGGGTAACGAGCAGTACTTC.

The J gene is TRBJ2-7, the V gene TRBV10-3; TRBD1 might be the D (6 bases). In germline, CDR1 is ENHRY, CDR2 SYGVKD. Trimming removed 2 bases from V and 0 bases from J, with 17 bases in between. CDR3 length: 17 amino acids. DNA of the CDR3: TGTGCCATCAGTGAGGTTGGCAGGGGTCAAAGCTCCTACGAGCAGTACTTC. Protein sequence: CAISEVGRGQSSYEQYF.

The chain joins TRBV27 to TRBJ2-7, with D tentatively TRBD2 (6 bases). The CDR3 covers 17 residues. Trimming stripped 1 base from V and 0 bases from J, with 16 bases between. CDR1 is MNHEY and CDR2 is SMNVEV in the germline V gene (reference sequence). The CDR3 here is CASSLYPLEGSSYEQYF. The CDR3 nucleotides are TGTGCCAGCAGTTTATACCCTCTGGAGGGGAGCTCCTACGAGCAGTACTTC.

This chain uses TRBV14 with TRBJ2-7, with TRBD1 as a possible D gene (6 bases). Trimming left V 3 bases short and J 0 bases short, with 15 bases between. CDR1 is SGHDN, CDR2 FVKESK, per germline. The CDR3 totals 16 residues. The CDR3 bases are TGTGCCAGCAGCCATGTGGACAGCAGAAGCTCCTACGAGCAGTACTTC. It specifies CASSHVDSRSSYEQYF.

The chain employs TRBV9 and TRBJ2-7; TRBD2 aligns across 9 bases. The V gene's germline CDR1 is SGDLS and CDR2 YYNGEE. CDR3 length: 15 amino acids. Losses at the gene ends were 4 bases for V and 7 bases for J; bases not matched to a gene: 12. CDR3 protein: CASSLGGGRAREQYF. CDR3 coding DNA: TGTGCCAGCAGCCTCGGGGGCGGGAGGGCCAGGGAGCAGTACTTC.

This clone was observed once. The chain joins TRBV28 to TRBJ2-7, with D unresolved. The ends were cut back, 2 bases at V and 3 bases at J, with 11 bases in the middle. Germline V gene data show CDR1 as MDHEN and CDR2 as SYDVKM. There are 14 residues in the CDR3. In nucleotides, the CDR3 is TGTGCCAGCAGTTTAGCGCTAGGAAACTACGAGCAGTACTTC. Its protein product is CASSLALGNYEQYF.

The chain recombines TRBV7-2 with TRBJ1-2; tentatively, D is TRBD1 (6 bases). The CDR3 has 14 residues. Trimming cost V 7 bases and J 2 bases, with 14 bases left between them. Germline V gene sequence: CDR1 SGHTA, CDR2 FQGNSA. This CDR3 is CASNRGANNYGYTF. CDR3 in DNA: TGTGCCAGCAACCGGGGGGCGAACAACTATGGCTACACCTTC. Based on the CDR3 plus reference TRBV7-2 and TRBJ1-2, the full variable domain is GAGVSQSPSNKVTEKGKDVELRCDPISGHTALYWYRQSLGQGLEFLIYFQGNSAPDKSGLPSDRFSAERTGGSVSTLTIQRTQQEDSAVYLCASNRGANNYGYTFGSGTRLTVV.

The chain combines TRBV6-5 with TRBJ1-2; D not certain. Trimming took 7 bases from V and 6 from J, leaving 15 bases between them. The CDR3 consists of 13 residues. Germline CDR1 is MNHEY and CDR2 is SVGAGI. CDR3 DNA: TGTGCCAGCACCCGGGGTATATTGGATGGCTACACCTTC. This encodes CASTRGILDGYTF.

This clone showed up just once. A read error may account for a junction end that differs from germline. In the same sample, other DNA sequences code for this CDR3. The CDR3 nucleotides are TGTGCCAGCAGTCTTACAGTACCCGGCTCCTATAATTCCCCCCTCCACTTT. Protein sequence: CASSLTVPGSYNSPLHF. The chain uses TRBV27 and TRBJ1-6; D is unclear. The germline CDR1 and CDR2 sequences are MNHEY and SMNVEV (reference sequence). The CDR3 loop spans 17 amino acids.

The chain carries TRBV28 and TRBJ1-6, with TRBD1 identical over 8 bases. Germline CDR1 and CDR2: MDHEN and SYDVKM. CDR3 length: 15 amino acids. The V gene end was trimmed by 8 bases and the J gene end by 9 bases; junction bases not matched to a gene: 12. DNA of the CDR3: TGTGCCAGCTGGATTAGGACAGGGCTTTCTTCACCCCTCCACTTT. Protein product: CASWIRTGLSSPLHF.

The J gene is TRBJ2-3, the V gene TRBV5-1; 7 bases are a match to TRBD1. The CDR3 is 15 amino acids. V shed 1 base, J shed 0 bases, and the junction held 2 bases outside the gene matches. Looked up from germline, CDR1 is SGHRS and CDR2 is YFSETQ. The CDR3 nucleotides read TGCGCCAGCAGCTTGCGGGACAGCAGCACAGATACGCAGTATTTT. Translated, it gives CASSLRDSSTDTQYF.

This chain joins TRBV30 and TRBJ2-1; the match to TRBD2 covers 8 bases. CDR1 and CDR2 from the germline V gene are GTSNPN and SVGIG (reference sequence). The CDR3 has 13 residues. The ends lost 6 bases at V and 4 bases at J; junction bases unmatched: 5. The CDR3: CACLAGPYNEQFF. DNA for the CDR3: TGTGCCTGTTTAGCGGGACCATACAATGAGCAGTTCTTC.

Comment on this clone: At one of its ends the junction is not consistent with the germline gene, which may arise from a read error. The CDR3 DNA is TGCGCCAGCAGCCCACCCCCGGGGGACGGGGGTCCGTCAGATGCGCAGTATTTT. Translating it yields CASSPPPGDGGPSDAQYF. The chain uses TRBV4-1 and TRBJ2-3; weak D call: TRBD2 (6 bases). The CDR3 spans 18 residues. Germline V gene sequence: CDR1 MGHRA, CDR2 YSYEKL.

The rearrangement joins TRBV30 to TRBJ1-2; TRBD1 matches at 7 bases. The junction had 13 bases not matched to a gene; V was cut back by 8 bases and J by 7 bases. Per germline, CDR1 GTSNPN and CDR2 SVGIG (reference sequence). The CDR3 is 13 residues long. CDR3 loop: CAGSGGWVGGYTF. In nucleotides, the CDR3 is TGTGCCGGATCAGGGGGTTGGGTTGGTGGCTACACCTTC. The whole variable domain, filled in from reference TRBV30 and TRBJ1-2, reads SQTIHQWPATLVQPVGSPLSLECTVEGTSNPNLYWYRQAAGRGLQLLFYSVGIGQISSEVPQNLSASRPQDRQFILSSKKLLLSDSGFYLCAGSGGWVGGYTFGSGTRLTVV.

The rearrangement links TRBV4-2 to TRBJ2-5, with D perhaps TRBD2 (6 bases). Trimming took 1 base from V and 0 from J, leaving 9 bases between them. Germline V CDR1 and CDR2: LGHNA, YNFKEQ. The CDR3 spans 15 residues. The CDR3 region has the DNA TGTGCCAGCAGCCAAGTGTGGGACTACCAAGAGACCCAGTACTTC. Its translation is CASSQVWDYQETQYF.

This rearrangement joins TRBV5-1 to TRBJ1-1; weak D call: TRBD1 (6 bases). Between the trimmed V and J ends, which lost 0 bases and 0 bases, there was a span of 9 bases. Germline V gene data show CDR1 as SGHRS and CDR2 as YFSETQ. The CDR3 runs 15 residues. CDR3 sequence reads: CASSLGGLMNTEAFF. The DNA of the CDR3 is TGCGCCAGCAGCTTGGGGGGGCTGATGAACACTGAAGCTTTCTTT.